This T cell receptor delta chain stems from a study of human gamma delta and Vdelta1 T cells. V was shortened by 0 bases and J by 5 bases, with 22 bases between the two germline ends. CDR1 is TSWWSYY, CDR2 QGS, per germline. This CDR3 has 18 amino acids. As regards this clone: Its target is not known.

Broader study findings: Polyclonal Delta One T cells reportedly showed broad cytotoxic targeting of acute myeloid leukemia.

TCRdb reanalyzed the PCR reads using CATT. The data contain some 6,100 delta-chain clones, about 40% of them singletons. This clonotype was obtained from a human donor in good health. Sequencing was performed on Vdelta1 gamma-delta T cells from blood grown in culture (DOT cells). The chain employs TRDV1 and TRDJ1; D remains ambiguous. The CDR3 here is CALGELGPLTTVCDKLIF. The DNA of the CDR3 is TGTGCTCTTGGGGAACTAGGGCCCTTGACCACAGTATGTGATAAACTCATCTTT.